These 15 T cell receptor beta chains originate from one sample sequenced in a study of human T cells and chemical hapten exposure. Time point given: patch test 2, 6 weeks after DPC sensitization. Treatment indicated: therapeutic diphenylcyclopropenone sensitization with weekly scalp DPC. One entry per CDR3 protein results from TCRdb running MiXCR on the RACE reads. Of 330,000 or so distinct CDR3 sequences listed, around 6% were seen once; the top ten hold less than 6.5%. Here the sequenced sample was whole blood, taken in connection with sensitization to the hapten diphenylcyclopropenone (DPC). These receptors all stem from a woman under 30 with alopecia areata. Some clones in this sample may be carry-over from other donors' samples.

Of note for this clonotype: A read error may explain this, as a much larger clone is one base away. V is TRBV6-5 and J is TRBJ1-1; no clear D gene. The CDR3 is made up of 15 amino acids. Trimming cost V 2 bases and J 4 bases, with 14 bases left between them. Germline CDR1 MNHEY, CDR2 SVGAGI. Here the CDR3 reads CASSYRMVRGTEAFF. The CDR3 DNA reads as TGTGCCAGCAGTTACAGGATGGTTCGCGGCACTGAAGCTTTCTTT.

This clonotype was observed at least ten times. The chain's CDR3 is CSVDGGGEQFF. The CDR3 coding sequence is TGCAGCGTTGATGGAGGAGGTGAGCAGTTCTTC. The V gene is TRBV29-1, the J gene TRBJ2-1; weak D call: TRBD2 (5 bases). V lost 3 bases to trimming and J lost 9 bases, with 9 bases between them. CDR1 and CDR2 from the germline V gene are SQVTM and ANQGSEA. CDR3 length equals 11 residues.

V gene TRBV2 combines with J gene TRBJ2-3; 8 bases agree with TRBD1. Germline V gene lookup returns CDR1 SNHLY and CDR2 FYNNEI. V shed 8 bases and J 4 bases; nucleotides not matched to a gene: 5. This CDR3 spans 13 amino acids. The CDR3 DNA is TGTGCCAGCCACAGGGGGGAGGCAGATACGCAGTATTTT. It codes for CASHRGEADTQYF.

This clonotype was seen a handful of times. The chain links TRBV27 to TRBJ1-4, with TRBD1 identical over 8 bases. In germline, CDR1 is MNHEY, CDR2 SMNVEV (reference sequence). CDR3 length: 16 amino acids. The junction had 3 bases not matched to a gene; V was cut back by 2 bases and J by 1 base. CDR3 nucleotides: TGTGCCAGCAGTTTAATACAGGGGGGAACTAATGAAAAACTGTTTTTT. Protein: CASSLIQGGTNEKLFF.

This clonotype was recorded at least ten times. The chain has TRBV10-3 and TRBJ2-4; D not certain. Per germline, CDR1 ENHRY and CDR2 SYGVKD. Trimming stripped 2 bases from V and 8 bases from J, with 7 bases between. CDR3 length: 12 residues. DNA for the CDR3: TGTGCCATCAGTGAGCCCGGCGACATTCAGTACTTC. It is translated as CAISEPGDIQYF.

This chain links TRBV12-5 with TRBJ2-3; 8 positions agree with TRBD2. The length of the CDR3 is 14 residues. CDR1 LGHNT and CDR2 FRNRAP come from the germline V gene. V shed 7 bases and J 4 bases; nucleotides not matched to a gene: 7. CDR3 in DNA: TGTGCTAGTGACCTTAGCGGGGCATCAGATACGCAGTATTTT. It translates to CASDLSGASDTQYF. The variable domain in full, with the rest retrieved from reference TRBV12-5 and TRBJ2-3, is DARVTQTPRHKVTEMGQEVTMRCQPILGHNTVFWYRQTMMQGLELLAYFRNRAPLDDSGMPKDRFSAEMPDATLATLKIQPSEPRDSAVYFCASDLSGASDTQYFGPGTRLTVL.

This clonotype appeared many times. This chain connects TRBV4-1 to TRBJ1-5; maybe TRBD1 (5 bases). Germline V CDR1 and CDR2: MGHRA, YSYEKL. With 4 bases removed from V and 5 bases from J, the gap between germline ends came to 12 bases. The CDR3 is 14 amino acids. This CDR3 reads CASSPDSGDQPQHF. The CDR3 DNA sequence: TGCGCCAGCAGCCCTGACAGCGGGGATCAGCCCCAGCATTTT.

V and J are TRBV29-1 and TRBJ2-5; D gene uncertain. This CDR3 spans 10 amino acids. The germline V gene encodes CDR1 SQVTM and CDR2 ANQGSEA. V shed 4 bases and J shed 5 bases, with 5 bases lying between them. The CDR3 region is CSVGLETQYF. CDR3 nucleotide sequence: TGCAGCGTTGGGTTGGAGACCCAGTACTTC. The full variable domain, with the rest looked up from reference TRBV29-1 and TRBJ2-5, is SAVISQKPSRDICQRGTSLTIQCQVDSQVTMMFWYRQQPGQSLTLIATANQGSEATYESGFVIDKFPISRPNLTFSTLTVSNMSPEDSSIYLCSVGLETQYFGPGTRLLVL.

This clonotype has a handful of counts. The rearrangement joins TRBV7-9 to TRBJ1-2; D uncertain. This CDR3 has 14 residues. The germline gives CDR1 SEHNR, CDR2 FQNEAQ (reference sequence). Deletions cut 3 bases from V and 0 bases from J, with 8 bases between. The CDR3 is CASSLAETNYGYTF. CDR3 DNA: TGTGCCAGCAGCTTGGCAGAGACTAACTATGGCTACACCTTC. The full variable domain, in which reference TRBV7-9 and TRBJ1-2 provide the parts outside the CDR3, is DTGVSQNPRHKITKRGQNVTFRCDPISEHNRLYWYRQTLGQGPEFLTYFQNEAQLEKSRLLSDRFSAERPKGSFSTLEIQRTEQGDSAMYLCASSLAETNYGYTFGSGTRLTVV.

This clonotype has ten or more counts. This sequence joins TRBV7-9 and TRBJ2-1; D unresolved. CDR3 size: 11 residues. Trimming removed 6 bases from V and 7 bases from J, with 7 bases in between. The germline gives CDR1 SEHNR, CDR2 FQNEAQ (reference sequence). Here the CDR3 DNA reads TGTGCCAGCAGGTACAGAAATGAGCAGTTCTTC. It codes for CASRYRNEQFF.

This clonotype has at least ten counts. The chain couples TRBV27 to TRBJ1-1, with a possible D match to TRBD1 (6 bases). Germline V CDR1 and CDR2: MNHEY, SMNVEV (reference sequence). This CDR3 has 14 residues. Deletions cut 3 bases from V and 4 bases from J, with 12 bases between. Written as DNA, the CDR3 is TGTGCCAGCAGTTTGGGGGCGTCGAGCACTGAAGCTTTCTTT. This sequence encodes CASSLGASSTEAFF.

There are a few counts of this clonotype. This chain joins TRBV12-3 or TRBV12-4 and TRBJ2-4; possibly TRBD1 for D (6 bases). The CDR3 covers 16 residues. Trimming cost V 6 bases and J 2 bases, with 17 bases left between them. The CDR3 coding sequence is TGTGCCAGCAGCGGGCGGCCAGGGGAGTCCAAAAACATTCAGTACTTC. Protein product: CASSGRPGESKNIQYF.

The V and J genes are TRBV25-1 and TRBJ1-3, with a possible D match to TRBD1 (5 bases). The CDR3 is 15 residues long. V was cut by 4 bases and J by 4 bases, with 14 bases left in between. Germline CDR1 MGHDK, CDR2 SYGVNS. CDR3 bases: TGTGCCAGCAGTGTCCTGATGACAGAAGGAAACACCATATATTTT. This encodes CASSVLMTEGNTIYF.

This clonotype has only a few counts. This sequence joins TRBV7-2 and TRBJ2-3; 12 nucleotides line up with TRBD2. This CDR3 comprises 12 residues. Germline V gene lookup returns CDR1 SGHTA and CDR2 FQGNSA. Losses at the gene ends were 3 bases for V and 14 bases for J; bases not matched to a gene: 3. The CDR3 protein is CASSFLAGGRYF. CDR3 nucleotide sequence: TGTGCCAGCAGCTTTCTAGCGGGGGGGCGGTATTTT.

This clonotype was seen ten or more times. The rearrangement joins TRBV20-1 to TRBJ1-1; perhaps TRBD1 as D (5 bases). CDR1 and CDR2 from the germline V gene are DFQATT and SNEGSKA (reference sequence). CDR3 length: 16 residues. V lost 0 bases and J lost 1, with 15 bases in between. The CDR3 reads CSARDPGRTKNTEAFF. CDR3 nucleotides: TGCAGTGCTAGAGATCCGGGACGGACGAAGAACACTGAAGCTTTCTTT.